The clone carrying this TCR beta chain was observed once. No antigen is known for it. CDR3 length: 16 residues. Germline lookup yields CDR1 SQVTM and CDR2 ANQGSEA. V shed 0 bases and J 5 bases; nucleotides not matched to a gene: 10. These data belong to a study of blood T cells in healthy people across ages. Study-wide findings and caveats: Diversity estimated from one million T cells was considered an underestimate.

Around 10 milliliters of peripheral blood were drawn from each donor. Sample-barcoded 5' priming and a J-beta primer mix drove a second PCR of about 6 to 12 cycles. TCRdb redid the calling of the 5' RACE reads with MiXCR, one entry per CDR3 protein. The data contain hundreds of thousands of distinct CDR3 sequences, 45% to 60% of them singletons. The sequence came from an elderly woman in good health. J is TRBJ2-3 and V is TRBV29-1, with TRBD1 identical over 8 bases. Material: blood. The CDR3 here is CSVEEFIGTGRDTQYF. In DNA, the CDR3 is TGCAGCGTTGAAGAGTTTATTGGGACAGGCAGAGATACGCAGTATTTT.